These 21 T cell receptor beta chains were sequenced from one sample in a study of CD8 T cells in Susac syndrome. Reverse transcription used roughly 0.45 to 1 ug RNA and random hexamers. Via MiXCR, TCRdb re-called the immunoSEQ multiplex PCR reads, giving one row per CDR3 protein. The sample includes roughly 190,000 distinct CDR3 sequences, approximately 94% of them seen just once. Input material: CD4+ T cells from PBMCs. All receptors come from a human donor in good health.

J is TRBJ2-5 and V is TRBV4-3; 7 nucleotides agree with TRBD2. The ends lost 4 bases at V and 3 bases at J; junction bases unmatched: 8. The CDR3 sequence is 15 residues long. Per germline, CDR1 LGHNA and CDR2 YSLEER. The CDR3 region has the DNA TGCGCCAGCAGCCGGGGACTTGCGGGAGAAGAGACCCAGTACTTC. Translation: CASSRGLAGEETQYF.

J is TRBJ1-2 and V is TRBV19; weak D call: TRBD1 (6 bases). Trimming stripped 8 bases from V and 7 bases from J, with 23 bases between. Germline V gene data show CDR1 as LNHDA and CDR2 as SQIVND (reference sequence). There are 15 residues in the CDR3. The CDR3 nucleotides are TGTGCCAGTCAACTTGTAGGGGGGGAACGGAGTGGCTACACCTTC. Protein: CASQLVGGERSGYTF.

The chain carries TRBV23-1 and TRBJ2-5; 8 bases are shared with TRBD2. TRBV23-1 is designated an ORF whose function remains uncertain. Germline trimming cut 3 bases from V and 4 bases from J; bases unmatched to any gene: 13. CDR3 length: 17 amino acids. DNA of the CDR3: TGCGCCAGCAGTCATCCCGGGACTAGTAAAATTACAGAGACCCAGTACTTC. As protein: CASSHPGTSKITETQYF.

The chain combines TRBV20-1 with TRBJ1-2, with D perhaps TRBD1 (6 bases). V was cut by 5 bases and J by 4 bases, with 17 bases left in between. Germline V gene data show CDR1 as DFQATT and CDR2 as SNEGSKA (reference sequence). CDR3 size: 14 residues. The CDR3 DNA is TGCAGTGCTTCGGACAGTAGGATTCTCTATGGCTACACCTTC. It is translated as CSASDSRILYGYTF.

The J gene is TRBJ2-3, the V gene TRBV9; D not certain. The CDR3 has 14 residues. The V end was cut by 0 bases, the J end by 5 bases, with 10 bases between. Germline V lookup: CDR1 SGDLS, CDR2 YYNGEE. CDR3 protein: CASSVGPGKDTQYF. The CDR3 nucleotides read TGTGCCAGCAGCGTAGGACCGGGCAAAGATACGCAGTATTTT.

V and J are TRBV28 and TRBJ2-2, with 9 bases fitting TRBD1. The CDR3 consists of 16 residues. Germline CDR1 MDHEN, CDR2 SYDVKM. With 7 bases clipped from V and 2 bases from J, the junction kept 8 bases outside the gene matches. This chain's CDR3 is CASTQRTGANTGELFF. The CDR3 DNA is TGTGCCAGCACCCAACGGACAGGGGCTAACACCGGGGAGCTGTTTTTT. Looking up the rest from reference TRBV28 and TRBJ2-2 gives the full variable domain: DVKVTQSSRYLVKRTGEKVFLECVQDMDHENMFWYRQDPGLGLRLIYFSYDVKMKEKGDIPEGYSVSREKKERFSLILESASTNQTSMYLCASTQRTGANTGELFFGEGSRLTVL.

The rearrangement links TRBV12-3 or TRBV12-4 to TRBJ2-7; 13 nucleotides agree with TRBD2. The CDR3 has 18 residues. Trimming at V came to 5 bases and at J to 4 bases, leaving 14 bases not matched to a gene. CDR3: CASSLSGTSGVRAYEQYF. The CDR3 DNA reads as TGTGCCAGCAGTCTTTCCGGGACTAGCGGGGTTAGAGCATACGAGCAGTACTTC.

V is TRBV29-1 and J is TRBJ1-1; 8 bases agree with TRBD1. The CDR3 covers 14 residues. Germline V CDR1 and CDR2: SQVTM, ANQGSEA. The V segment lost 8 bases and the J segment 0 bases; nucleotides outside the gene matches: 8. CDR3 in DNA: TGCAGCACCCGGACAGGGACTTTGAACACTGAAGCTTTCTTT. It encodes CSTRTGTLNTEAFF. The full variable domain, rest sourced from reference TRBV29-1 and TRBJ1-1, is SAVISQKPSRDICQRGTSLTIQCQVDSQVTMMFWYRQQPGQSLTLIATANQGSEATYESGFVIDKFPISRPNLTFSTLTVSNMSPEDSSIYLCSTRTGTLNTEAFFGQGTRLTVV.

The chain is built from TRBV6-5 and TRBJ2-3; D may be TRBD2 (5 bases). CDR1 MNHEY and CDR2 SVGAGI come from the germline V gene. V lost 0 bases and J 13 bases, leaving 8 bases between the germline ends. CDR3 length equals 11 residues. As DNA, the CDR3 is TGTGCCAGCAGTTACTCGATGCGGGAGTATTTT. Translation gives CASSYSMREYF.

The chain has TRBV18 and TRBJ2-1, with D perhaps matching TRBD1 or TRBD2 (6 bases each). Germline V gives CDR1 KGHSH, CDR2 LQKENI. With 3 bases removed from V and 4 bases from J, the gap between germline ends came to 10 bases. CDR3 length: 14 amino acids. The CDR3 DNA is TGTGCCAGCTCACCGGAGGGGGGTTACAATGAGCAGTTCTTC. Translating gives CASSPEGGYNEQFF.

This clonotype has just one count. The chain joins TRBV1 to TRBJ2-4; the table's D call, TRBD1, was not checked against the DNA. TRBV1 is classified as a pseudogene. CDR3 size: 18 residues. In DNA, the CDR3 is TGCACCAGCAGCCAAGCGAACGGGGGTGTTTTAACCAAAAACATTCAGTACTTC. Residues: CTSSQANGGVLTKNIQYF.

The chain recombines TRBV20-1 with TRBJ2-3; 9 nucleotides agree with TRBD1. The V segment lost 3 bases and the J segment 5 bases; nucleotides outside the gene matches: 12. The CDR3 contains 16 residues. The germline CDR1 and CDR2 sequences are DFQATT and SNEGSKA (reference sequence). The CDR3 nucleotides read TGCAGTGCTAGGTTAGAGGTGGGACAGGGCAGAGATACGCAGTATTTT. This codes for CSARLEVGQGRDTQYF.

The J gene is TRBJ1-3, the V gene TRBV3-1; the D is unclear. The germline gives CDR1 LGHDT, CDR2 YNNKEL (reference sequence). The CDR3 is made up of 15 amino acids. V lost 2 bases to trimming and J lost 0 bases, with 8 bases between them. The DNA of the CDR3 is TGTGCCAGCAGCCAAACAAGGAGCTCTGGAAACACCATATATTTT. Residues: CASSQTRSSGNTIYF.

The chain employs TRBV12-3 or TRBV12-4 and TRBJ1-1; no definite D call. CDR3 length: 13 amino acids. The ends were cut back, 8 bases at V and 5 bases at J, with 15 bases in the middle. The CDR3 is CASFGKRRTEAFF. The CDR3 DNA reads TGTGCCAGCTTTGGAAAACGAAGGACTGAAGCTTTCTTT.

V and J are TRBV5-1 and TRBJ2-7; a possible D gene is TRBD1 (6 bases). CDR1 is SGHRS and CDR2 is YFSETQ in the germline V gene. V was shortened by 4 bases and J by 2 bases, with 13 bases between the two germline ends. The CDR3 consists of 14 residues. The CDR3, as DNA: TGCGCCAGCAGCCCTCAGGGGAGCCCCTACGAGCAGTACGTC. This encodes CASSPQGSPYEQYV.

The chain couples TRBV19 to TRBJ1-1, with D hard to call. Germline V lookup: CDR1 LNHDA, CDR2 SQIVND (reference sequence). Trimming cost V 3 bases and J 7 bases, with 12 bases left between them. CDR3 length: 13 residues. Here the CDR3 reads CASSIQEDGEAFF. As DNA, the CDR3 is TGTGCCAGTAGTATCCAAGAAGACGGTGAAGCTTTCTTT.

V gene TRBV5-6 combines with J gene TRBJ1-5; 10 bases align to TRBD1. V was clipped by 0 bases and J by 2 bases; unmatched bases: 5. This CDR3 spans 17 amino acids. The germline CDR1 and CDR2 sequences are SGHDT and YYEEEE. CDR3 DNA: TGTGCCAGCAGCTTGGGACCCGGGACAGGGGGCAATCAGCCCCAGCATTTT. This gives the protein CASSLGPGTGGNQPQHF. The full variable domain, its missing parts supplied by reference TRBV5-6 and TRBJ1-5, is DAGVTQSPTHLIKTRGQQVTLRCSPKSGHDTVSWYQQALGQGPQFIFQYYEEEERQRGNFPDRFSGHQFPNYSSELNVNALLLGDSALYLCASSLGPGTGGNQPQHFGDGTRLSIL.

DNA for the CDR3: TGTGCCAGCAGCGTAGAAGAGGGGTGGGCAGATACGCAGTATTTT. Translated, it gives CASSVEEGWADTQYF. The chain is built from TRBV9 and TRBJ2-3; D is tentatively TRBD1 or TRBD2 (5 bases each). Germline CDR1 and CDR2: SGDLS and YYNGEE. CDR3 length equals 15 residues. Trimming took off 0 bases at V and 4 bases at J, with 12 bases between the two ends.

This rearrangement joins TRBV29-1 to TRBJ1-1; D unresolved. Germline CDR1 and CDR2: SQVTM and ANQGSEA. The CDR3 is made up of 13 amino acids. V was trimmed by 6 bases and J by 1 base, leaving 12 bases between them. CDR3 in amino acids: CSVLVGPNTEAFF. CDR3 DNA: TGCAGCGTGCTTGTCGGACCGAACACTGAAGCTTTCTTT.

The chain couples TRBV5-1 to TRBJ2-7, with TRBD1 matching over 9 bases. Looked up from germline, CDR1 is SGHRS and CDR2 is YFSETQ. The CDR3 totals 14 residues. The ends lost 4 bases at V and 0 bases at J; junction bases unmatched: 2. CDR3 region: CASSQDRGSYEQYF. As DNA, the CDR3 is TGCGCCAGCAGCCAGGACAGGGGCTCCTACGAGCAGTACTTC.

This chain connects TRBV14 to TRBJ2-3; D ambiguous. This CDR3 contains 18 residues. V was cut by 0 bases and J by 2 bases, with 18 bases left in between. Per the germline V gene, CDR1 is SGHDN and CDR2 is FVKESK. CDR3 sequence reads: CASSQDRTDPGDTDTQYF. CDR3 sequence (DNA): TGTGCCAGCAGCCAAGATCGCACCGATCCAGGAGACACAGATACGCAGTATTTT.